This T cell receptor (beta chain) is from a study of control samples from healthy donors and cancer patients. Method: immunoSEQ multiplex PCR; TCRdb's copy keeps in-frame clones and lacks some. The repertoire has 120,000 or so clones, about 93% of them found once; the top ten carry roughly 2.7%. The source is a man between 18 and 29 years old in good health. The source material was blood.

The CDR3 loop reads CASSQVLAGINEQFF. The CDR3 DNA sequence: TGCGCCAGCAGCCAAGTGCTAGCGGGAATCAATGAGCAGTTCTTC. The chain has TRBV4-3 and TRBJ2-1; 9 bases align to TRBD2. V lost 1 base and J lost 6; bases outside the gene matches: 4. The CDR3 is 15 amino acids. Germline CDR1 reads LGHNA; CDR2 reads YSLEER.